The TCR beta chain under discussion was sequenced for a study of T-cell reconstitution after alpha-beta-depleted transplantation in children. Unique molecular identifiers were incorporated when the TCRbeta library was constructed. In TCRdb, the PCR reads were re-called with MiXCR into one record per CDR3 protein. The top ten clones hold about 0.77% of a sample with around 700,000 distinct CDR3 sequences, about 12% of them seen once. Findings and caveats of the study: At around two months after transplant, the alpha-beta T cells were reportedly derived from several hundred expanded clones that came from non-depleted graft cells. By one year post-transplant, T-cell counts and diversity largely arose from T cells that were newly produced.

Trimming removed 4 bases from V and 6 bases from J, with 14 bases in between. The germline V gene encodes CDR1 SGDLS and CDR2 YYNGEE. This CDR3 is built from 14 residues. Comment on this clonotype: Its cognate antigen is unknown.

The chain carries TRBV9 and TRBJ2-1; no reliable D call. This receptor was taken from a girl aged 2 to 10 with congenital amegakaryocytic thrombocytopenia, due to receive a stem cell transplant. This sample comprised PBMCs, obtained before TCRalphabeta/CD19-depleted stem cell transplant. CDR3 in amino acids: CASSIRFETNEQFF. The CDR3 region has the DNA TGTGCCAGCAGCATCCGTTTCGAGACCAATGAGCAGTTCTTC.